A single sample gave rise to the 27 T cell receptor beta chains below, sequenced in a study of T cells in Graves' hyperthyroidism and ophthalmopathy. Regions amplified from RNA transcripts were the TCR beta CDR3 regions. HTBI primers were used for first-round RT-PCR of the TCR CDR3. TCRdb independently ran MiXCR on the multiplex PCR reads; one entry per CDR3 protein. Seen here are roughly 400,000 distinct CDR3 sequences, roughly 13% observed once, and the top ten hold approximately 29%. What was sequenced was blood. The receptor set was obtained from a man in his fifties or sixties with Graves' ophthalmopathy.

This sequence joins TRBV24-1 and TRBJ1-6; unclear D gene. Per the germline V gene, CDR1 is KGHDR and CDR2 is SFDVKD. V was clipped by 5 bases and J by 6 bases, with 7 bases between them. The CDR3 is made up of 13 amino acids. The CDR3 spells CATSAMGNSPLHF. The DNA for the CDR3 is TGTGCCACCAGTGCGATGGGTAATTCACCCCTCCACTTT.

The J gene is TRBJ2-5, the V gene TRBV15; 8 bases are shared with TRBD1. The CDR3 sequence is 15 residues long. After removal of 0 bases from V and 5 bases from J, the junction contained 5 bases not matched to a gene. CDR1 is LNHNV, CDR2 YYDKDF, per germline (reference sequence). The CDR3 here is CATSRDHTGGETQYF. CDR3 nucleotides: TGTGCCACCAGCAGAGATCACACAGGGGGTGAGACCCAGTACTTC. Variable domain in full (rest from reference TRBV15 and TRBJ2-5): DAMVIQNPRYQVTQFGKPVTLSCSQTLNHNVMYWYQQKSSQAPKLLFHYYDKDFNNEADTPDNFQSRRPNTSFCFLDIRSPGLGDTAMYLCATSRDHTGGETQYFGPGTRLLVL.

This clonotype has at least ten counts. The rearrangement links TRBV24-1 to TRBJ2-1, with D possibly called TRBD1 or TRBD2 (5 bases each). The length of the CDR3 is 17 residues. The germline V and J ends were trimmed by 1 base and 2 bases, with 14 bases remaining between them. CDR1 KGHDR and CDR2 SFDVKD come from the germline V gene. DNA for the CDR3: TGTGCCACCAGTGATTTCGGGCGAGGGGCTACCTACAATGAGCAGTTCTTC. Translation gives CATSDFGRGATYNEQFF.

As regards this clonotype: It may be a read error: a sequence one base away is much more abundant. CDR3 DNA: TGTGCCAGAAGCTCGGGAGACCGGGAGACCCAGTACTTC. Translating gives CARSSGDRETQYF. The chain combines TRBV7-3 with TRBJ2-5, with D maybe TRBD2 (6 bases). The V gene's germline CDR1 is SGHTA and CDR2 FQGTGA. The CDR3 extends over 13 amino acids. Variable domain in full (rest from reference TRBV7-3 and TRBJ2-5): GAGVSQTPSNKVTEKGKYVELRCDPISGHTALYWYRQSLGQGPEFLIYFQGTGAADDSGLPNDRFFAVRPEGSVSTLKIQRTERGDSAVYLCARSSGDRETQYFGPGTRLLVL.

The rearrangement links TRBV4-1 to TRBJ2-1; D not certain. Per germline, CDR1 MGHRA and CDR2 YSYEKL. The CDR3 runs to 14 residues. V shed 6 bases and J shed 8 bases, with 17 bases lying between them. The CDR3 reads CASRRTPLNDEQFF. The CDR3 DNA reads TGCGCCAGCAGGAGAACACCACTTAACGATGAGCAGTTCTTC.

V gene TRBV19 combines with J gene TRBJ2-1, with TRBD2 matching 9 bases. From germline, CDR1 is LNHDA and CDR2 SQIVND (reference sequence). V lost 4 bases to trimming and J lost 3 bases; unmatched junction nucleotides: 16. The CDR3 spans 19 residues. CDR3 sequence (DNA): TGTGCCAGTAGTACATCGGGGATAGCGGGAGCCCTTCTCTACAATGAGCAGTTCTTC. It encodes CASSTSGIAGALLYNEQFF.

The table lists this clonotype with a few counts. This rearrangement joins TRBV29-1 to TRBJ2-3; D is unresolved. The germline gives CDR1 SQVTM, CDR2 ANQGSEA. Trimming shortened V by 3 bases and J by 6 bases, and 7 bases separated the two germline ends. The CDR3 length is 11 residues. The CDR3 loop is CSVDRADTQYF. The CDR3 DNA reads TGCAGCGTTGACCGGGCGGATACGCAGTATTTT.

At least ten counts were recorded for this clonotype. The CDR3, as DNA: TGTGCCAGCAGCCAAGATTTCCGTGGCCCCCAGCATTTT. Amino acids: CASSQDFRGPQHF. The gene calls are TRBV3-1 and TRBJ1-5, with D hard to call. This CDR3 spans 13 amino acids. Germline V gene lookup returns CDR1 LGHDT and CDR2 YNNKEL (reference sequence). V lost 0 bases and J lost 10, with 10 bases in between.

This clonotype has a count of ten or more. The chain combines TRBV9 with TRBJ2-7; D uncertain. Trimming took off 3 bases at V and 2 bases at J, with 12 bases between the two ends. Looked up from germline, CDR1 is SGDLS and CDR2 is YYNGEE. CDR3 length: 14 amino acids. CDR3 loop: CASSAPENPYEQYF. CDR3 DNA sequence: TGTGCCAGCAGCGCCCCCGAGAATCCCTACGAGCAGTACTTC.

The chain links TRBV6-1 to TRBJ2-7; D may correspond to TRBD1 or TRBD2 (5 bases each). Per the germline V gene, CDR1 is MNHNS and CDR2 is SASEGT. The CDR3 has 15 residues. The V gene lost 4 bases and the J gene lost 9 bases, with 22 bases spanning the gap. The CDR3 bases are TGTGCCAGCAGTGCCCGTGGCGATGGGGCGGGTGTGCAGTACTTC. Protein product: CASSARGDGAGVQYF.

Comments on this clonotype: A read error may explain this, as a much larger clone is one base away. This chain links TRBV2 with TRBJ2-3; no clear D gene. The CDR3 loop spans 12 amino acids. In germline, CDR1 is SNHLY, CDR2 FYNNEI. V was pared by 11 bases and J by 2 bases, with 11 bases between. CDR3 residues: CAGTIHTDTQYF. The CDR3 DNA is TGTGCCGGCACAATTCACACAGATACGCAGTATTTT. The variable domain in full, completed from reference TRBV2 and TRBJ2-3, reads EPEVTQTPSHQVTQMGQEVILRCVPISNHLYFYWYRQILGQKVEFLVSFYNNEISEKSEIFDDQFSVERPDGSNFTLKIRSTKLEDSAMYFCAGTIHTDTQYFGPGTRLTVL.

The chain employs TRBV10-2 and TRBJ2-2, with D tentatively TRBD1 or TRBD2 (5 bases each). The V gene's germline CDR1 is WSHSY and CDR2 SAAADI. The germline V and J ends were trimmed by 4 bases and 7 bases, with 10 bases remaining between them. The CDR3 has 13 residues. The CDR3 reads CASSAQAGGELFF. In nucleotides, the CDR3 is TGCGCCAGCAGTGCACAGGCGGGCGGGGAGCTGTTTTTT.

This clonotype came up many times. V and J are TRBV18 and TRBJ2-1; TRBD2 might be the D (6 bases). Trimming left V 3 bases short and J 7 bases short, with 13 bases between. Germline CDR1 KGHSH, CDR2 LQKENI. This CDR3 is built from 14 residues. This CDR3 reads CASSPPAGRNEQFF. In DNA, the CDR3 is TGTGCCAGCTCACCCCCGGCAGGGAGGAATGAGCAGTTCTTC.

The CDR3 spells CASTRGGREGRGEQFF. The CDR3, as DNA: TGTGCCAGCACCAGAGGAGGGCGGGAGGGCCGGGGTGAGCAGTTCTTC. The chain uses TRBV27 and TRBJ2-1; 9 nucleotides line up with TRBD2. Germline CDR1 is MNHEY and CDR2 is SMNVEV (reference sequence). J was trimmed by 9 bases and V by 7 bases; bases with no gene match: 16. The CDR3 covers 16 residues.

This clonotype was counted many times. CDR3 in DNA: TGTGCCAGCAGTGTCACAGGGTACGAGCAGTACTTC. The encoded protein is CASSVTGYEQYF. V usage is TRBV6-1 and J usage is TRBJ2-7; D might be TRBD1 (6 bases). This CDR3 contains 12 residues. The ends were cut back, 4 bases at V and 4 bases at J, with 8 bases in the middle. Germline-derived CDR1 and CDR2 are MNHNS and SASEGT.

The table lists this clonotype with a few counts. The chain combines TRBV12-3 or TRBV12-4 with TRBJ1-1; D gene unclear. The CDR3 has 14 amino acids. V was shortened by 6 bases and J by 4 bases, with 15 bases between the two germline ends. CDR3 bases: TGTGCCAGCAGCGCCCCGTTGGCAGGCACTGAAGCTTTCTTT. Translation gives CASSAPLAGTEAFF.

This clonotype showed up many times. The V gene is TRBV2, the J gene TRBJ2-5; D is possibly TRBD1 (6 bases). Germline V gene sequence: CDR1 SNHLY, CDR2 FYNNEI. The CDR3 length is 13 residues. Trimming left V 3 bases short and J 1 base short, with 6 bases between. DNA for the CDR3: TGTGCCAGCAGTGAGGACAGCCAAGAGACCCAGTACTTC. It encodes CASSEDSQETQYF.

The V call is TRBV13, the J call TRBJ2-1, with TRBD1 as a possible D gene (5 bases). Germline V gene data show CDR1 as PRHDT and CDR2 as FYEKMQ (reference sequence). This CDR3 has 14 residues. V lost 2 bases and J 2 bases, leaving 7 bases between the germline ends. This CDR3 is CASSLHRTYNEQFF. The DNA for the CDR3 is TGTGCCAGCAGCTTACACAGGACCTACAATGAGCAGTTCTTC.

Many counts were recorded for this clonotype. This chain's CDR3 is CASTVTGRSNEAFF. CDR3 coding DNA: TGTGCCAGCACCGTGACAGGGAGGTCAAACGAAGCTTTCTTT. V usage is TRBV7-9 and J usage is TRBJ1-1, with 7 nucleotides matching TRBD1. The junction had 13 bases not matched to a gene; V was cut back by 7 bases and J by 8 bases. The CDR3 totals 14 residues. Per germline, CDR1 SEHNR and CDR2 FQNEAQ (reference sequence). The entire variable domain, with the rest obtained from reference TRBV7-9 and TRBJ1-1, is as follows: DTGVSQNPRHKITKRGQNVTFRCDPISEHNRLYWYRQTLGQGPEFLTYFQNEAQLEKSRLLSDRFSAERPKGSFSTLEIQRTEQGDSAMYLCASTVTGRSNEAFFGQGTRLTVV.

This clonotype came up a few times. V is TRBV19 and J is TRBJ1-2, with D possibly being TRBD1 (5 bases). This CDR3 region has 13 residues. Trimming took off 6 bases at V and 4 bases at J, with 12 bases between the two ends. The germline CDR1 and CDR2 sequences are LNHDA and SQIVND (reference sequence). The CDR3 spells CASREGVLYGYTF. CDR3 nucleotides: TGTGCCAGTAGGGAAGGGGTACTCTATGGCTACACCTTC.

The sample holds many counts of this clonotype. The gene calls are TRBV2 and TRBJ1-5; TRBD1 is a possible D gene (6 bases). The V end lost 5 bases, the J end lost 6 bases, and 17 bases lay between the germline ends. CDR3 length: 15 residues. CDR1 is SNHLY and CDR2 is FYNNEI in the germline V gene. Here the CDR3 reads CASSPLGGARQPQHF. The DNA for the CDR3 is TGTGCCAGCAGTCCCTTGGGGGGGGCTCGTCAGCCCCAGCATTTT.

This clonotype was recorded a few times. The chain joins TRBV5-4 to TRBJ2-1; D is undetermined. Germline V lookup: CDR1 SGHNT, CDR2 YYREEE (reference sequence). The CDR3 is 13 amino acids. Trimming removed 3 bases from V and 5 bases from J, with 9 bases in between. CDR3 nucleotides: TGTGCCAGCAGCTCAAACAGAGACAATGAGCAGTTCTTC. It encodes CASSSNRDNEQFF.

This clonotype showed up many times. The rearrangement joins TRBV20-1 to TRBJ2-7, with 11 bases that match TRBD2. CDR1 is DFQATT and CDR2 is SNEGSKA in the germline V gene (reference sequence). J lost 7 bases, V lost 3 bases, and 5 bases had no gene match. This CDR3 spans 13 amino acids. The CDR3 DNA follows: TGCAGTGCTAGTGCGACTAGCGGGAATGAGCAGTACTTC. Translating it yields CSASATSGNEQYF.

This clonotype has a handful of counts. The chain has TRBV28 and TRBJ2-5; 7 bases are shared with TRBD2. The CDR3 spans 18 residues. Trimming removed 8 bases from V and 5 bases from J; junction bases left unmatched: 23. The germline CDR1 and CDR2 sequences are MDHEN and SYDVKM. CDR3 amino acids: CASHRGVMAGGLVETQYF. In DNA, the CDR3 is TGTGCCAGCCATCGGGGGGTCATGGCAGGCGGCCTTGTTGAGACCCAGTACTTC.

This clonotype has a count of ten or more. The chain recombines TRBV18 with TRBJ2-1, with a weak D call TRBD1 (9 bases). The ends were cut back, 8 bases at V and 8 bases at J, with 25 bases in the middle. CDR1 and CDR2 (germline): KGHSH, LQKENI. CDR3 size: 16 residues. CDR3 DNA: TGTGCCAGCCCAAGTGGGACAGGGACTAGTATCCATGAGCAGTTCTTC. It encodes CASPSGTGTSIHEQFF. The full variable domain, with the rest looked up from reference TRBV18 and TRBJ2-1, is NAGVMQNPRHLVRRRGQEARLRCSPMKGHSHVYWYRQLPEEGLKFMVYLQKENIIDESGMPKERFSAEFPKEGPSILRIQQVVRGDSAAYFCASPSGTGTSIHEQFFGPGTRLTVL.

Only a few counts were recorded for this clonotype. CDR3 residues: CASSVHLENTEAFF. Here the CDR3 DNA reads TGTGCCAGCAGCGTCCACCTTGAGAACACTGAAGCTTTCTTT. This chain links TRBV9 with TRBJ1-1; D remains ambiguous. From germline, CDR1 is SGDLS and CDR2 YYNGEE. Trimming stripped 2 bases from V and 1 base from J, with 9 bases between. This CDR3 has 14 amino acids.

The chain has TRBV6-1 and TRBJ2-2, with 10 bases aligning to TRBD1. In germline, CDR1 is MNHNS, CDR2 SASEGT. J gave up 4 bases and V 6 bases, and 8 bases lay outside the gene matches. This CDR3 is 16 amino acids long. CDR3: CASRKTGGSITGELFF. The CDR3 DNA reads TGTGCCAGCAGAAAGACAGGGGGCAGTATCACCGGGGAGCTGTTTTTT.